This note documents a single T cell receptor beta chain sequence. Antigen unknown. Libraries were prepared by immunoSEQ multiplex PCR; TCRdb keeps only in-frame clonotypes and omits some of them. Here the sample spans around 130,000 clones, roughly nine tenths being singletons. These data belong to a study of T cells in localized non-small cell lung cancer. Study outcomes and limitations: Of the top 100 tumor clones, median around 55 were in adjacent lung, 25 to 35 among its top 100. In uninvolved adjacent lung, T cell clonality reached its highest value, exceeding tumor.

This sample comprised peripheral blood, obtained before any cancer treatment. This TCR came from an older female donor with stage I lung adenocarcinoma.

The CDR3 here is CASRGGLFYNEQFF. The CDR3 nucleotides read TGTGCCAGCAGGGGAGGTCTATTCTACAATGAGCAGTTCTTC. The V gene is TRBV7-9, the J gene TRBJ2-1, with D tentatively TRBD2 (6 bases). V was pared by 6 bases and J by 3 bases, with 12 bases between. Germline CDR1 and CDR2: SEHNR and FQNEAQ (reference sequence). This CDR3 contains 14 residues. Looking up the rest from reference TRBV7-9 and TRBJ2-1 gives the full variable domain: DTGVSQNPRHKITKRGQNVTFRCDPISEHNRLYWYRQTLGQGPEFLTYFQNEAQLEKSRLLSDRFSAERPKGSFSTLEIQRTEQGDSAMYLCASRGGLFYNEQFFGPGTRLTVL.